Listed below are T cell receptor beta chains from one sample, sequenced in a study of human T cells and chemical hapten exposure. TCRdb passed the RACE reads through MiXCR, listing each CDR3 protein once. The sample shows a few hundred thousand distinct CDR3 sequences, roughly 8.9% of them seen only once. This specimen was whole blood, taken in connection with sensitization to the hapten diphenylcyclopropenone (DPC). The receptors were gathered from a woman in her thirties or forties with alopecia areata. Some clones in this sample may be carry-over from other donors' samples. Both conserved end residues are part of each CDR3. The D gene is left open where the match is weak. The size of a clone is reported for some rows only, either as once, few or many, or as a class for expanded clones.

v_call	j_call	d_call	clone_size	cdr3_nt	cdr3_aa
TRBV7-8	TRBJ2-2	TRBD2	many	TGTGCCAGCAGCTTAACTAGCGGGTTGATCGGGGAGCTGTTTTTT	CASSLTSGLIGELFF
TRBV9	TRBJ2-3	TRBD2	few	TGTGCCAGCAGCGTGGGACTAGCGGGAGGGTCCACAGATACGCAGTATTTT	CASSVGLAGGSTDTQYF
TRBV4-1	TRBJ1-1	.	.	TGCGCCAGCAGCCAAAGGGGGGCCCGAATGAACACTGAAGCTTTCTTT	CASSQRGARMNTEAFF
TRBV7-2	TRBJ2-3	TRBD2	.	TGTGCCAGCAGCTTTAGCGGGAGTGGCACAGATACGCAGTATTTT	CASSFSGSGTDTQYF
TRBV14	TRBJ1-2	TRBD1	.	TGTGCCAGCAGCCAAGATCCACAGGGGAACTATGGCTACACCTTC	CASSQDPQGNYGYTF
TRBV5-1	TRBJ1-1	.	many	TGCGCCAGCAGCTCCTTCAGAAGGGGCACTATTATGAACACTGAAGCTTTCTTT	CASSSFRRGTIMNTEAFF
TRBV13	TRBJ2-3	TRBD2	.	TGTGCCAGCAGCAAACCTAGCGGGTATTTCAATACGCAGTATTTT	CASSKPSGYFNTQYF
TRBV9	TRBJ2-1	TRBD2	.	TGTGCCAGCAGCCCATTCAGCGGGAGAGGGGACGAGCAGTTCTTC	CASSPFSGRGDEQFF
TRBV5-1	TRBJ2-2	.	few	TGCGCCAGCAGCCCAAGACAGATTGGAACCGGGGAGCTGTTTTTT	CASSPRQIGTGELFF
TRBV7-6	TRBJ2-2	.	many	TGTGCCAGCAGCCGGGGACAGAACACCGGGGAGCTGTTTTTT	CASSRGQNTGELFF
TRBV19	TRBJ2-1	TRBD2	.	TGTGCCAGTAGTGCGACTAGCGGTTCCTACAATGAGCAGTTCTTC	CASSATSGSYNEQFF
TRBV10-3	TRBJ1-3	.	many	TGTGCCATCAGTTTGACGGACTCTGGAAACACCATATATTTT	CAISLTDSGNTIYF
TRBV27	TRBJ1-1	.	few	TGTGCCAGCAGTTTATTCTCGCGGGGGCCCACTGAAGCTTTCTTT	CASSLFSRGPTEAFF
TRBV4-3	TRBJ2-4	TRBD2	.	TGCGCCAGCAGCCAAGATTCGAGCGGGAGAGCGGACATTCAGTACTTC	CASSQDSSGRADIQYF
TRBV18	TRBJ2-1	.	.	TGTGCCAGCTCATATAGGATCCAAGGGAATGAGCAGTTCTTC	CASSYRIQGNEQFF
TRBV28	TRBJ2-3	.	.	TGTGCCAGCAGCTTTCGGGGAGATACGCAGTATTTT	CASSFRGDTQYF
TRBV7-2	TRBJ2-3	TRBD2	few	TGTGCCAGCAGCTTAGTAGCGGGCTCCCTCAATACGCAGTATTTT	CASSLVAGSLNTQYF
TRBV12-3/TRBV12-4	TRBJ1-1	.	many	TGTGCCAGCAGTTTAGCGATGAACACTGAAGCTTTCTTT	CASSLAMNTEAFF
TRBV5-1	TRBJ2-2	.	.	TGCGCCAGCCGGGTCCACACCGGGGAGCTGTTTTTT	CASRVHTGELFF
TRBV2	TRBJ2-2	.	few	TGTGCCAGCAGATTGCAGGTTAATGCCGGGGAGCTGTTTTTT	CASRLQVNAGELFF
TRBV7-2	TRBJ2-2	.	.	TGTGCCAGCAGCTTAGCGGCTATATCGAACACCGGGGAGCTGTTTTTT	CASSLAAISNTGELFF
TRBV20-1	TRBJ2-7	TRBD1	few	TGCAGTGCTAGAGAAGTAGGGACAGCCTACGAGCAGTACTTC	CSAREVGTAYEQYF
TRBV6-5	TRBJ2-1	.	few	TGTGCCAGCAGCCAATACGATTCCTACAATGAGCAGTTCTTC	CASSQYDSYNEQFF
TRBV7-2	TRBJ2-5	.	many	TGTGCCAGCACCCCCCAGCGGACTAACCAAGAGACCCAGTACTTC	CASTPQRTNQETQYF
TRBV10-3	TRBJ2-2	TRBD1	.	TGTGCCATCAAGACAGGGGAAAGCGGGGAGCTGTTTTTT	CAIKTGESGELFF
TRBV30	TRBJ2-5	.	few	TGTGCCTGGAGTGCAAATCTTAGGGGGGAGACCCAGTACTTC	CAWSANLRGETQYF
TRBV4-2	TRBJ2-5	.	.	TGTGCCAGCAGCCGAGGACCGGGACCGGAGGAGACCCAGTACTTC	CASSRGPGPEETQYF
TRBV12-3/TRBV12-4	TRBJ1-4	.	.	TGTGCCAGCAGTCTGGCAGGTGGGAAACTGTTTTTT	CASSLAGGKLFF
TRBV6-5	TRBJ2-3	.	.	TGTGCCAGCCTTTGGACCCTACCCATGGATACGCAGTATTTT	CASLWTLPMDTQYF
TRBV20-1	TRBJ2-7	.	few	TGCAGTGCTGCCGAAAGGGAAAAGTCCCCCTACGAGCAGTACTTC	CSAAEREKSPYEQYF
TRBV12-3/TRBV12-4	TRBJ2-3	TRBD2	.	TGTGCCAGCACCCCCTGGAAGGGACTAGCGGGAGGCACAGATACGCAGTATTTT	CASTPWKGLAGGTDTQYF
TRBV28	TRBJ1-3	.	.	TGTGCCACTAAGCTGGGAATAGGAAACACCATATATTTT	CATKLGIGNTIYF
TRBV6-5	TRBJ1-2	TRBD1	few	TGTGCCAGCAGTTACTCTGGGACAGACTATGGCTACACCTTC	CASSYSGTDYGYTF
TRBV28	TRBJ1-1	.	.	TGTGCCAGCAGTTTAGTCGAGTCGGGAAGCTACACTGAAGCTTTCTTT	CASSLVESGSYTEAFF
TRBV12-3/TRBV12-4	TRBJ2-1	.	many	TGTGCCAGCAGTCCCCTAATCCATTACAATGAGCAGTTCTTC	CASSPLIHYNEQFF
TRBV7-2	TRBJ2-5	.	.	TGTGCCAGCAGCCCAGACAGGCATGAGACCCAGTACTTC	CASSPDRHETQYF
TRBV20-1	TRBJ2-6	.	.	TGCAGTGCTCCTATGGACAGACCTGGGGCCAACGTCCTGACTTTC	CSAPMDRPGANVLTF
TRBV7-2	TRBJ1-1	.	few	TGTGCCAGCAGATCCGTAGTGAACACTGAAGCTTTCTTT	CASRSVVNTEAFF
TRBV2	TRBJ2-5	.	few	TGTGCCAGCAGTGTTACTAGCGAGACCCAGTACTTC	CASSVTSETQYF
TRBV20-1	TRBJ2-7	.	.	TGCAGTGCTACACCCTCCGGGATTCCTCCCTACGAGCAGTACTTC	CSATPSGIPPYEQYF
TRBV7-2	TRBJ1-2	.	.	TGTGCCAGCAGCTTAGGATATGGGAACTATGGCTACACCTTC	CASSLGYGNYGYTF
TRBV7-2	TRBJ2-3	.	.	TGTGCCAGCAGTCCTCCTGGAGAAGATACGCAGTATTTT	CASSPPGEDTQYF
TRBV28	TRBJ1-4	TRBD1	few	TGTGCCAGCACCATGACAGGGTTGGATGAAAAACTGTTTTTT	CASTMTGLDEKLFF
TRBV3-1	TRBJ2-3	.	few	TGTGCCAGCAGCCAGGGATCGCGGGGCGCGCAGTATTTT	CASSQGSRGAQYF
TRBV7-8	TRBJ1-5	TRBD1	.	TGTGCCAGCAGCTTAGGGCCCACAGGGGGCCAGCCCCAGCATTTT	CASSLGPTGGQPQHF
TRBV4-3	TRBJ2-3	.	.	TGCGCCAGCAGCCAAGATTCCCCCGCAGATACGCAGTATTTT	CASSQDSPADTQYF
TRBV4-1	TRBJ2-1	TRBD1	many	TGCGCCAGCAGCTCCGGACAGGCGAATGAGCAGTTCTTC	CASSSGQANEQFF
TRBV6-2/TRBV6-3	TRBJ1-2	.	.	TGTGCCAGCAGTTACCCCATCTATGGCTACACCTTC	CASSYPIYGYTF
TRBV24-1	TRBJ2-7	.	few	TGTGCCACCAGTGATCGGACGGAGCAGTACTTC	CATSDRTEQYF
TRBV7-8	TRBJ2-2	.	many	TGTGCCAGCTTCGCCCGGTGGGTCGGCACCGGGGAGCTGTTTTTT	CASFARWVGTGELFF
TRBV6-5	TRBJ2-3	.	many	TGTGCCAGCAGTTACTCTTTTGGGGATACGCAGTATTTT	CASSYSFGDTQYF
TRBV28	TRBJ2-3	TRBD2	few	TGTGCCAGCAGTTTTGGACTAGCGGTCACAGATACGCAGTATTTT	CASSFGLAVTDTQYF
TRBV6-5	TRBJ2-5	.	once	TGTGCCAGCAGTTACCGGGACCAGGGAGGCGAGACCCAGTACTTC	CASSYRDQGGETQYF
TRBV18	TRBJ1-5	.	few	TGTGCCAGCTCACCACTAAAAGTCGGGCTGCAGCCCCAGCATTTT	CASSPLKVGLQPQHF
TRBV27	TRBJ2-7	.	many	TGTGCCAGCAGCCCAAGCTGGGGTAGCTACGAGCAGTACTTC	CASSPSWGSYEQYF
TRBV9	TRBJ2-7	.	many	TGTGCCAGCAGCGGACGAGAGGGTAGCTCCTACGAGCAGTACTTC	CASSGREGSSYEQYF
TRBV20-1	TRBJ2-5	TRBD1	few	TGCAGTGCAACTGGGGGACAGCAAGAGACCCAGTACTTC	CSATGGQQETQYF
TRBV7-6	TRBJ2-1	.	.	TGTGCCAGCGCTAGGGGGTCCGTACTTTACAATGAGCAGTTCTTC	CASARGSVLYNEQFF
TRBV6-5	TRBJ1-1	.	few	TGTGCCAGCAGTTACGGAGGGGGACTTGAAGCTTTCTTT	CASSYGGGLEAFF